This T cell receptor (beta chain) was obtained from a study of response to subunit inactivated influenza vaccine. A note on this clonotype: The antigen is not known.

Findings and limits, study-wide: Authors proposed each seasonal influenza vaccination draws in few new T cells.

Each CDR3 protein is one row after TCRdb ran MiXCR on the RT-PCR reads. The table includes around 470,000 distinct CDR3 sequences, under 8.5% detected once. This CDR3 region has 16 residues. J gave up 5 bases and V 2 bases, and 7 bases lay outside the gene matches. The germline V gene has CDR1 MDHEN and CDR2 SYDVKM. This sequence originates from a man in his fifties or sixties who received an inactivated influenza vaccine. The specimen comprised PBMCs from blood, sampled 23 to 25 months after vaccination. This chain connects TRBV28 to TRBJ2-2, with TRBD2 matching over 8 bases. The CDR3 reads CASSLLSGRKTGELFF. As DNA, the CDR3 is TGTGCCAGCAGTTTACTCAGCGGGAGAAAAACCGGGGAGCTGTTTTTT.